This TCR beta chain was found in a study of control samples from healthy donors and cancer patients. Libraries were prepared by immunoSEQ multiplex PCR; TCRdb keeps only in-frame clonotypes and omits some of them. The table has roughly 170,000 clones, around 90% seen once. Trimming pared 0 bases from V and 5 bases from J, leaving 11 bases between. This CDR3 spans 14 amino acids. Germline assignment: CDR1 SGHVS and CDR2 FQNEAQ. The chain is built from TRBV7-8 and TRBJ2-7; the D is unclear. This sequence originates from a woman aged 40-49 years in good health. The specimen was blood. The CDR3 coding sequence is TGTGCCAGCAGCTTAGCTTATGGGGAAAACGAGCAGTACTTC. The encoded protein is CASSLAYGENEQYF.